These 20 T cell receptor beta chains share one sample of origin, sequenced in a study of molecular identifiers for immune sequencing clone quantification. TCRdb re-analysed the PCR reads in MiXCR, keeping a single row per CDR3 protein. The table has 97,000 or so distinct CDR3 sequences, around 30% seen once. Sequenced material: naive CD8+ T cells from blood, with Jurkat cell RNA spiked in. Subset denoted: FACS-sorted CD8+CD4-CCR7+CD45RA+ naive T cells. The receptors were gathered from a human donor in good health. Some libraries in this study had Jurkat cell RNA spiked in.

The chain combines TRBV28 with TRBJ2-1; no clear D gene. The CDR3 runs to 13 residues. With 0 bases removed from V and 5 bases from J, the gap between germline ends came to 5 bases. Germline V lookup: CDR1 MDHEN, CDR2 SYDVKM. The CDR3 coding sequence is TGTGCCAGCAGTTTATGGTCAGACAATGAGCAGTTCTTC. Translating it yields CASSLWSDNEQFF.

The sample holds a few counts of this clonotype. The rearrangement links TRBV7-9 to TRBJ2-5, with 8 bases fitting TRBD1. CDR1 is SEHNR and CDR2 is FQNEAQ in the germline V gene (reference sequence). Trimming at V came to 4 bases and at J to 1 base, leaving 5 bases not matched to a gene. This CDR3 comprises 15 residues. The CDR3 loop reads CASSSGQGPQETQYF. The DNA for the CDR3 is TGTGCCAGCAGCTCAGGACAGGGTCCCCAAGAGACCCAGTACTTC.

The chain uses TRBV4-3 and TRBJ2-3, with 10 bases identical to TRBD2. V trimming: 2 bases; J trimming: 2 bases; junction bases outside the gene matches: 4. Germline V gives CDR1 LGHNA, CDR2 YSLEER. The CDR3 is 16 amino acids. The CDR3 DNA is TGCGCCAGCAGCCAACTAGCGGGAGAGCTCACAGATACGCAGTATTTT. This translates into CASSQLAGELTDTQYF.

Ten or more counts support this clonotype. The rearrangement uses TRBV5-6 and TRBJ2-7; 8 bases align to TRBD1. In germline, CDR1 is SGHDT, CDR2 YYEEEE. There are 14 residues in the CDR3. J was trimmed by 0 bases and V by 3 bases; bases with no gene match: 2. The CDR3 reads CASSWGQVSYEQYF. CDR3 bases: TGTGCCAGCAGCTGGGGACAGGTCTCCTACGAGCAGTACTTC.

This clonotype was observed a few times. This rearrangement joins TRBV21-1 to TRBJ2-7; no check of the table's D call, TRBD1, against the DNA was made. TRBV21-1 is listed as a pseudogene. CDR3 length equals 16 residues. CDR3 sequence (DNA): TGTGCCAGCAGCAATGCGGGACAGGGGTCCTCCTACGAGCAGTACTTC. It specifies CASSNAGQGSSYEQYF.

This clonotype was seen more than once but under ten times. A clone one base away is much larger, so this may be a read error. The genes are TRBV2 and TRBJ2-6, with 10 bases matching TRBD1. This CDR3 is 15 amino acids long. Germline-derived CDR1 and CDR2 are SNHLY and FYNNEI. The junction had 3 bases not matched to a gene; V was cut back by 10 bases and J by 0 bases. The CDR3, as DNA: TGTGCCACCCGGGACAGGGGCTCTGGGGCCAACGTCCTGACTTTC. This gives the protein CATRDRGSGANVLTF.

This clonotype was seen only once. Germline and junction disagree at one end, which may indicate a read error. This chain connects TRBV4-2 to TRBJ2-7; D may be TRBD2 (7 bases). The CDR3 is 15 residues long. In germline, CDR1 is LGHNA, CDR2 YNFKEQ. CDR3 nucleotides: TGTGCCTGCAGCCCCCGGGGAGGGGGGGGCTACGAGCAGTACTTC. Amino acids: CACSPRGGGGYEQYF.

Regarding this clonotype: One base away lies a much larger clone, so this may be a sequencing read error. The J gene is TRBJ2-2, the V gene TRBV4-3; 7 nucleotides agree with TRBD2. This CDR3 is built from 17 residues. Germline assignment: CDR1 LGHNA and CDR2 YSLEER. The CDR3: CASSQESWTSLTGELLF. The CDR3 coding sequence is TGCGCCAGCAGCCAAGAGAGTTGGACTAGTTTGACCGGGGAGCTGTTATTT.

Turning to this clonotype: A clone one base away is much larger, so this may be a read error. V gene TRBV4-3 combines with J gene TRBJ1-5, with D unresolved. The CDR3 runs to 13 residues. Germline values: CDR1 LGHNA, CDR2 YSLEER. V shed 3 bases and J shed 9 bases, with 12 bases lying between them. For the CDR3, the DNA is TGCGCCAGCAGCCAGGGCCAAGATCCGCCCCAGCATTTT. It encodes CASSQGQDPPQHF.

The chain has TRBV24-1 and TRBJ2-4; D unclear. From germline, CDR1 is KGHDR and CDR2 SFDVKD. The V gene lost 4 bases and the J gene lost 1 base, with 7 bases spanning the gap. CDR3 length: 14 amino acids. The chain's CDR3 is CATSDPSAKNIQYF. CDR3 coding DNA: TGTGCCACCAGTGACCCCAGTGCCAAAAACATTCAGTACTTC.

Remarks on this clonotype: The conserved final phenylalanine or tryptophan is absent from the CDR3, which likely points to a read error. The chain uses TRBV5-4 and TRBJ2-7, with TRBD2 identical over 9 bases. CDR3 length equals 17 residues. Trimming removed 3 bases from V and 6 bases from J; junction bases left unmatched: 16. Germline V lookup: CDR1 SGHNT, CDR2 YYREEE (reference sequence). The chain's CDR3 is CASSSGLAIPPSAEQYL. In nucleotides, the CDR3 is TGTGCCAGCAGCTCGGGACTAGCAATCCCCCCGAGCGCCGAGCAGTACTTA.

As regards this clonotype: A much larger clonotype is one base distant, so this may be a read error. V usage is TRBV5-3 and J usage is TRBJ2-3; tentatively, D is TRBD1 (7 bases). TRBV5-3 is an ORF; its function is uncertain. The length of the CDR3 is 15 residues. CDR3 DNA sequence: TGTGCCAGCAGCTTGGAGGGACAGTCTCTGGATACGCTGTATTTT. Translated, it gives CASSLEGQSLDTLYF.

A word on this clonotype: No conserved phenylalanine or tryptophan is present at the end of the CDR3, so a read error is the likely explanation. V and J are TRBV20-1 and TRBJ2-3, with unresolved D. CDR3 length: 13 amino acids. V dropped 2 bases and J dropped 0 bases, with 6 bases sitting between them. CDR1 is DFQATT and CDR2 is SNEGSKA in the germline V gene (reference sequence). In DNA, the CDR3 is TGCAGTGCTAGAACAACTAGCACAGATACGCAGTATTCT. This codes for CSARTTSTDTQYS.

This clonotype was found a few times. The V and J genes are TRBV7-9 and TRBJ2-1; no definite D call. The germline V gene has CDR1 SEHNR and CDR2 FQNEAQ (reference sequence). CDR3 length equals 13 residues. Trimming shortened V by 2 bases and J by 9 bases, and 11 bases separated the two germline ends. The CDR3 DNA reads TGTGCCAGCAGCTTAATCGAGACCGGTGAGCAGTTCTTC. The encoded protein is CASSLIETGEQFF.

This clonotype was picked up many times. V and J are TRBV10-2 and TRBJ2-3; 9 bases are shared with TRBD1. The V segment lost 6 bases and the J segment 4 bases; nucleotides outside the gene matches: 2. Germline V gene sequence: CDR1 WSHSY, CDR2 SAAADI. The CDR3 has 13 residues. The CDR3 sequence: CASRQGASDTQYF. The DNA of the CDR3 is TGCGCCAGCAGACAGGGGGCCTCAGATACGCAGTATTTT.

About this clonotype: This may arise from a read error, as a much more abundant clone is one base away. This chain connects TRBV29-1 to TRBJ2-3; the D is unclear. The CDR3 is 14 amino acids. CDR1 and CDR2 from the germline V gene are SQVTM and ANQGSEA. V lost 4 bases and J lost 2, with 13 bases in between. The CDR3, as DNA: TGCAGCGTTGTTCTGGGGATAACCACAGATACGCAGTATTTT. It is translated as CSVVLGITTDTQYF.

A word on this clonotype: Since the CDR3 does not end with the conserved phenylalanine or tryptophan, this likely comes from a read error. CDR3 sequence: CASSLPGDNYLNQPQHL. DNA for the CDR3: TGTGCCAGCAGCCTGCCCGGGGATAACTACCTAAATCAGCCCCAGCATCTT. J is TRBJ1-5 and V is TRBV6-2 or TRBV6-3; D remains unclear. The CDR3 has 17 amino acids. Looked up from germline, CDR1 is MNHEY and CDR2 is SVGEGT. Trimming shortened V by 6 bases and J by 4 bases, and 22 bases separated the two germline ends.

This clonotype has ten or more counts. V and J are TRBV5-5 and TRBJ1-1, with TRBD1 as a possible D gene (6 bases). The V end was cut by 4 bases, the J end by 1 base, with 14 bases between. The germline gives CDR1 SGHKS, CDR2 YYEKEE (reference sequence). CDR3 length equals 15 residues. CDR3 loop: CASSRGTLGNTEAFF. The CDR3 DNA reads TGTGCCAGCAGCAGGGGGACACTAGGGAACACTGAAGCTTTCTTT.

The chain uses TRBV6-6 and TRBJ2-5, with unresolved D. CDR3 length: 15 residues. Germline values: CDR1 MNHNY, CDR2 SVGAGI (reference sequence). V gave up 6 bases and J gave up 4 bases, with 18 bases separating them. The CDR3 loop reads CASSPEPSPRETQYF. The CDR3 DNA follows: TGTGCCAGCAGCCCGGAACCTTCCCCACGAGAGACCCAGTACTTC.

This clonotype has just one count. The CDR3 does not close with the conserved phenylalanine or tryptophan, likely indicating a read error. The chain links TRBV11-2 to TRBJ2-1; 8 nucleotides align to TRBD2. Germline V gene sequence: CDR1 SGHAT, CDR2 FQNNGV. The V segment lost 5 bases and the J segment 2 bases; nucleotides outside the gene matches: 5. The CDR3 runs to 15 residues. Written as DNA, the CDR3 is TGTGCCAGCAGCCAGAGCGGGAGCCCCTACAATGAGCAGTTCATC. It codes for CASSQSGSPYNEQFI.